The entry that follows covers one T cell receptor (beta chain) sequence. These data are taken from a study of cytomegalovirus exposure and HLA in healthy donors. Study overall: Some 85 million unique TCRs from HLA-typed donors were held in an early data release.

There are 17 residues in the CDR3. Between the trimmed V and J ends, which lost 1 base and 1 base, there was a span of 14 bases. Germline CDR1 and CDR2: ENHRY and SYGVKD. The study ran its PCR with 60 Vbeta and 13 Jbeta primers. Clones were sequenced by immunoSEQ multiplex PCR, and TCRdb holds only the in-frame ones, with some missing. The sample records about 140,000 clones, around 80% being singletons. This sequence joins TRBV10-3 and TRBJ2-4; a possible D gene is TRBD1 (6 bases). The origin of this receptor is a man aged 35-49 years in good health and CMV-seronegative. The sample was PBMCs. The CDR3 DNA reads as TGTGCCATCAGTGAGTTTGGGGGACAAACGGCCAAAAACATTCAGTACTTC. Translating gives CAISEFGGQTAKNIQYF.